The 13 T cell receptor beta chains in this list originate from one sample, sequenced in a study of T cells in narcolepsy (dated by TCRdb to the late 2010s). Libraries were made using the immunoSEQ multiplex PCR assay. TCRdb obtained this table from immuneACCESS and retained in-frame rearrangements with V and J assigned. These tables miss some clones; where compared with another copy, unresolved V genes account for less than half of the shortfall, and the remainder is unexplained. The table for this sample lists tens of thousands of clones; about 90% of them were counted only once. In total, the top ten clones hold under 1% of the sample. The sample was memory (CD45RA-) CD4+ T cells from blood. The cell subset or site label here, explained by the study, means: memory T cells sorted ex vivo from peripheral blood. These receptors originate from a human donor in good health.

This chain joins TRBV7-9 and TRBJ2-5; perhaps D is TRBD1 or TRBD2 (5 bases each). Germline CDR1 SEHNR, CDR2 FQNEAQ (reference sequence). V lost 7 bases and J 5 bases, leaving 17 bases between the germline ends. This CDR3 comprises 14 residues. In DNA form, the CDR3 reads TGTGCCAGCAAGGAAGGGCAGGGCGGGGAGACCCAGTACTTC. Amino acid sequence: CASKEGQGGETQYF.

This chain links TRBV5-4 with TRBJ2-1, with D possibly TRBD2 on 6 matching bases. Germline loops: CDR1 SGHNT, CDR2 YYREEE (reference sequence). The CDR3 runs to 15 residues. Trimming left V 0 bases short and J 8 bases short, with 15 bases between. The CDR3 DNA is TGTGCCAGCAGCTTGGCCGGGAGTCGTATGTATGAGCAGTTCTTC. This codes for CASSLAGSRMYEQFF.

Concerning this clone: The junction departs from germline at one end; a sequencing error may be responsible. This sample also contains other DNA sequences that code for the same CDR3. J is TRBJ1-5 and V is TRBV11-2; D call uncertain. Germline V gene sequence: CDR1 SGHAT, CDR2 FQNNGV. The CDR3 totals 15 residues. The CDR3 nucleotides are TGTGCCAGCAGCCGGGGATTGCATAGCAATCAGCCCCAGCATTTC. The encoded protein is CASSRGLHSNQPQHF. Variable domain in full (rest from reference TRBV11-2 and TRBJ1-5): EAGVAQSPRYKIIEKRQSVAFWCNPISGHATLYWYQQILGQGPKLLIQFQNNGVVDDSQLPKDRFSAERLKGVDSTLKIQPAKLEDSAVYLCASSRGLHSNQPQHFGDGTRLSIL.

This clone occurred a few times. V and J are TRBV15 and TRBJ2-7; D perhaps matches TRBD2 (7 bases). Trimming removed 3 bases at V and 5 bases at J, with 14 bases between. Germline CDR1 and CDR2: LNHNV and YYDKDF (reference sequence). This CDR3 spans 14 amino acids. The CDR3 reads CATSRGGHGDEQYF. In DNA, the CDR3 is TGTGCCACCAGCAGGGGGGGGCACGGGGACGAGCAGTACTTC.

The CDR3 sequence: CASSLESLAGADEQFF. The CDR3 nucleotides read TGTGCCAGCAGCTTGGAATCACTAGCGGGGGCCGATGAGCAGTTCTTC. This chain connects TRBV5-4 to TRBJ2-1; TRBD2 agrees at 11 bases. The CDR3 has 16 residues. Germline loops: CDR1 SGHNT, CDR2 YYREEE (reference sequence). Trimming took 0 bases from V and 8 from J; bases not matched to a gene: 7.

The chain combines TRBV4-1 with TRBJ1-1, with D possibly TRBD1 on 5 matching bases. CDR3 length: 13 residues. Germline loops: CDR1 MGHRA, CDR2 YSYEKL. The V end was cut by 6 bases, the J end by 10 bases, with 18 bases between. DNA for the CDR3: TGCGCCAGCAGGGGGCTGGACCTCGGGGCAGCTTTCTTT. Translating gives CASRGLDLGAAFF.

The V and J genes are TRBV28 and TRBJ2-3; 9 bases line up with TRBD2. CDR3 size: 18 residues. Germline CDR1 MDHEN, CDR2 SYDVKM. The V gene end was trimmed by 2 bases and the J gene end by 2 bases; junction bases not matched to a gene: 11. The CDR3 here is CASSLRFGLAGNTDTQYF. The CDR3 region has the DNA TGTGCCAGCAGTTTAAGGTTTGGGCTAGCGGGAAACACAGATACGCAGTATTTT.

The table lists this clone with a count of one. The V gene is TRBV19, the J gene TRBJ2-2; 12 bases fit TRBD2. Per germline, CDR1 LNHDA and CDR2 SQIVND (reference sequence). CDR3 size: 16 residues. V gave up 6 bases and J gave up 2 bases; unmatched junction bases: 4. This chain's CDR3 is CASSASGRANTGELFF. CDR3 coding DNA: TGTGCCAGTAGCGCTAGCGGGAGGGCAAACACCGGGGAGCTGTTTTTT.

The rearrangement uses TRBV11-2 and TRBJ2-6; D gene unclear. The germline V and J ends were trimmed by 3 bases and 0 bases, with 12 bases remaining between them. The CDR3 contains 17 residues. The germline CDR1 and CDR2 sequences are SGHAT and FQNNGV. CDR3 DNA: TGTGCCAGCAGCTTGAAGGTTCGCAGCTCTGGGGCCAACGTCCTGACTTTC. Translated: CASSLKVRSSGANVLTF.

The gene calls are TRBV19 and TRBJ1-1; 10 bases line up with TRBD1. J was trimmed by 11 bases and V by 6 bases; bases with no gene match: 12. The CDR3 totals 14 residues. Germline CDR1 LNHDA, CDR2 SQIVND (reference sequence). In DNA, the CDR3 is TGTGCCAGTAGGCCTTCTTTCGGGACAGGGGCCGCTTTCTTT. Residues: CASRPSFGTGAAFF. Complete variable domain (other parts from reference TRBV19 and TRBJ1-1): DGGITQSPKYLFRKEGQNVTLSCEQNLNHDAMYWYRQDPGQGLRLIYYSQIVNDFQKGDIAEGYSVSREKKESFPLTVTSAQKNPTAFYLCASRPSFGTGAAFFGQGTRLTVV.

This chain joins TRBV5-1 and TRBJ2-1, with a tentative D call TRBD2 (5 bases). Per germline, CDR1 SGHRS and CDR2 YFSETQ. V lost 0 bases, J lost 0 bases, and 13 bases lay in between. The length of the CDR3 is 17 residues. CDR3 sequence (DNA): TGCGCCAGCAGCTTGGCCGGGCAGCGGAGCTCCTACAATGAGCAGTTCTTC. It translates to CASSLAGQRSSYNEQFF.

This sequence joins TRBV14 and TRBJ2-2, with 8 bases lining up with TRBD2. There are 14 residues in the CDR3. CDR1 and CDR2 (germline): SGHDN, FVKESK. V dropped 5 bases and J dropped 6; count of bases not matched to a gene: 5. CDR3 amino acids: CASSSRGASGELFF. The CDR3 DNA follows: TGTGCCAGCAGCTCGCGGGGGGCATCCGGGGAGCTGTTTTTT.

The chain links TRBV29-1 to TRBJ2-5; 11 bases fit TRBD2. J gave up 5 bases and V 0 bases, and 2 bases lay outside the gene matches. This CDR3 is built from 14 residues. The germline V gene encodes CDR1 SQVTM and CDR2 ANQGSEA. The CDR3 is CSVEETSGSETQYF. The CDR3 nucleotides are TGCAGCGTTGAAGAAACTAGCGGGAGTGAGACCCAGTACTTC.